Following are 7 T cell receptor beta chains from one sample sequenced in a study of control samples from healthy donors and cancer patients. TCRdb's table, derived via immunoSEQ multiplex PCR, lists solely in-frame clones and lacks some. The sample has just over 150,000 clones, roughly 90% seen once. The material sequenced was blood. These receptor sequences come from a man aged 25-45 years in good health.

V and J are TRBV5-1 and TRBJ1-3; a weak D match, TRBD1 (5 bases). Trimming took off 0 bases at V and 4 bases at J, with 17 bases between the two ends. This CDR3 spans 17 amino acids. Germline loops: CDR1 SGHRS, CDR2 YFSETQ. CDR3 loop: CASSLGPQGGDGNTIYF. The DNA of the CDR3 is TGCGCCAGCAGCTTGGGCCCTCAGGGAGGGGACGGAAACACCATATATTTT.

V usage is TRBV28 and J usage is TRBJ1-1; TRBD1 aligns across 10 bases. V dropped 3 bases and J dropped 3; count of bases not matched to a gene: 10. There are 17 residues in the CDR3. Germline V lookup: CDR1 MDHEN, CDR2 SYDVKM. The CDR3 coding sequence is TGTGCCAGCAGTTTCGGGCGACAGGGGGCGCCGGACACTGAAGCTTTCTTT. It translates to CASSFGRQGAPDTEAFF.

V is TRBV7-8 and J is TRBJ2-1, with 7 bases identical to TRBD2. V gave up 5 bases and J gave up 10 bases; unmatched junction bases: 17. Germline CDR1 reads SGHVS; CDR2 reads FQNEAQ. The CDR3 runs 16 residues. The chain's CDR3 is CASSPQSGTALGEQFF. CDR3 coding DNA: TGTGCCAGCAGCCCTCAGAGCGGGACGGCCCTAGGGGAGCAGTTCTTC.

This clone was found once. This rearrangement joins TRBV29-1 to TRBJ2-7; TRBD1 agrees at 7 bases. The germline gives CDR1 SQVTM, CDR2 ANQGSEA. The junction had 6 bases not matched to a gene; V was cut back by 1 base and J by 3 bases. This CDR3 has 14 residues. This CDR3 is CSVEVKGQNYEQYF. In nucleotides, the CDR3 is TGCAGCGTTGAAGTAAAGGGACAGAACTACGAGCAGTACTTC.

The rearrangement uses TRBV3-1 (or the pseudogene TRBV3-2) and TRBJ2-1, with D tentatively TRBD1 or TRBD2 (6 bases each). Trimming removed 3 bases from V and 7 bases from J, with 16 bases in between. The CDR3 sequence is 15 residues long. Germline V gives CDR1 LGHDT, CDR2 YNNKEL (reference sequence). This CDR3 is CASSQVGGRGNEQFF. The CDR3 DNA sequence: TGTGCCAGCAGCCAGGTGGGGGGTAGGGGGAATGAGCAGTTCTTC.

Regarding this clone: The sample has other DNA sequences that encode this CDR3 too. The chain employs TRBV28 and TRBJ2-3; maybe TRBD2 (6 bases). CDR3 length equals 14 residues. Trimming removed 2 bases at V and 2 bases at J, with 8 bases between. Germline V gene sequence: CDR1 MDHEN, CDR2 SYDVKM. CDR3 loop: CASSLGGSTDTQYF. DNA of the CDR3: TGTGCCAGCAGTTTAGGGGGGTCCACAGATACGCAGTATTTT.

The count of this clone is one. The chain uses TRBV29-1 and TRBJ1-6; the D gene is possibly TRBD1 (5 bases). V lost 5 bases and J 7 bases, leaving 18 bases between the germline ends. This CDR3 contains 15 residues. Germline V gene data show CDR1 as SQVTM and CDR2 as ANQGSEA. CDR3 loop: CSVRAGAESNSPLHF. In nucleotides, the CDR3 is TGCAGCGTTAGGGCCGGGGCAGAATCAAATTCACCCCTCCACTTT. Together with reference TRBV29-1 and TRBJ1-6, the CDR3 gives the full variable domain: SAVISQKPSRDICQRGTSLTIQCQVDSQVTMMFWYRQQPGQSLTLIATANQGSEATYESGFVIDKFPISRPNLTFSTLTVSNMSPEDSSIYLCSVRAGAESNSPLHFGNGTRLTVT.